The 25 T cell receptor beta chains below come from one sample, sequenced in a study of blood T cell repertoires in COVID-19. Only in-frame clones appear in the TCRdb table, and some are missing; sequencing was by immunoSEQ multiplex PCR. Among 150,000 or so clones listed, approximately 82% were seen once. The sequenced sample consisted of peripheral blood. Receptors were obtained from a woman of 80 years or more with acute or convalescent COVID-19.

The V and J genes are TRBV6-5 and TRBJ1-1; TRBD1 is a possible D gene (5 bases). Germline assignment: CDR1 MNHEY and CDR2 SVGAGI. The CDR3 is made up of 15 amino acids. V lost 6 bases and J lost 1, with 15 bases in between. CDR3 sequence reads: CASSNIYQGNTEAFF. The CDR3 nucleotides read TGTGCCAGCAGCAATATTTACCAGGGGAACACTGAAGCTTTCTTT.

This chain uses TRBV30 with TRBJ1-1, with TRBD1 matching 8 bases. This CDR3 has 13 residues. Germline-derived CDR1 and CDR2 are GTSNPN and SVGIG (reference sequence). Trimming removed 2 bases from V and 3 bases from J; junction bases left unmatched: 2. The CDR3 nucleotides read TGTGCCTGGAGTACGACAGGGGACACTGAAGCTTTCTTT. Protein sequence: CAWSTTGDTEAFF.

The rearrangement joins TRBV6-5 to TRBJ1-2; TRBD1 agrees at 8 bases. The CDR3 contains 15 residues. Germline V gives CDR1 MNHEY, CDR2 SVGAGI. V shed 4 bases and J 3 bases; nucleotides not matched to a gene: 7. CDR3 in DNA: TGTGCCAGCAGTTCGTACAGGGGGGCTTACTATGGCTACACCTTC. Its protein product is CASSSYRGAYYGYTF.

The CDR3 sequence is CASSHRTGVSEAFF. CDR3 sequence (DNA): TGCGCCAGCAGCCATAGGACAGGGGTATCTGAAGCTTTCTTT. This sequence joins TRBV4-1 and TRBJ1-1, with TRBD1 matching over 9 bases. CDR3 size: 14 residues. V lost 3 bases to trimming and J lost 6 bases; unmatched junction nucleotides: 5. Germline values: CDR1 MGHRA, CDR2 YSYEKL.

This rearrangement joins TRBV5-1 to TRBJ2-7, with TRBD2 identical over 8 bases. Losses at the gene ends were 0 bases for V and 1 base for J; bases not matched to a gene: 3. This CDR3 region has 15 residues. Looked up from germline, CDR1 is SGHRS and CDR2 is YFSETQ. This chain's CDR3 is CASSLAGGASYEQYF. The CDR3 DNA reads TGCGCCAGCAGCTTGGCCGGGGGGGCTTCCTACGAGCAGTACTTC.

This chain joins TRBV4-3 and TRBJ2-7; 8 bases are a match to TRBD2. The trim removed 3 bases at V and 1 base at J, leaving 5 bases unmatched. In germline, CDR1 is LGHNA, CDR2 YSLEER. The CDR3 sequence is 15 residues long. The CDR3 sequence: CASSQRTSSSYEQYF. The CDR3 bases are TGCGCCAGCAGCCAGCGGACTAGCAGTTCCTACGAGCAGTACTTC.

V and J are TRBV5-6 and TRBJ1-1, with TRBD1 identical over 8 bases. Germline V gene sequence: CDR1 SGHDT, CDR2 YYEEEE. The V and J ends lost 6 bases and 6 bases, in that order; junction bases with no gene match: 10. The CDR3 length is 14 residues. Here the CDR3 DNA reads TGTGCCAGCATGGGGACAGGAAAAGCTCCTGAAGCTTTCTTT. Encoded protein: CASMGTGKAPEAFF.

CDR3 DNA: TGTGCCAGCAGTTTAAAGGCCCTATGGGGGGGTTATAATTCACCCCTCCACTTT. As protein: CASSLKALWGGYNSPLHF. The chain recombines TRBV27 with TRBJ1-6, with D possibly being TRBD1 (5 bases). The CDR3 is made up of 18 amino acids. Trimming removed 2 bases from V and 4 bases from J, with 18 bases in between. The germline V gene has CDR1 MNHEY and CDR2 SMNVEV (reference sequence).

The chain is built from TRBV5-1 and TRBJ2-1; no reliable D call. This CDR3 is 12 amino acids long. CDR1 and CDR2 from the germline V gene are SGHRS and YFSETQ. Trimming stripped 4 bases from V and 8 bases from J, with 10 bases between. CDR3 region: CASSPVTDEQFF. The CDR3, as DNA: TGCGCCAGCAGCCCTGTTACGGATGAGCAGTTCTTC.

The chain has TRBV9 and TRBJ1-1, with D possibly being TRBD1 (5 bases). The CDR3 extends over 15 amino acids. V was clipped by 1 base and J by 4 bases, with 14 bases between them. Germline V lookup: CDR1 SGDLS, CDR2 YYNGEE. The CDR3: CASSVNPQGGTEAFF. As DNA, the CDR3 is TGTGCCAGCAGCGTAAACCCTCAGGGTGGCACTGAAGCTTTCTTT. Variable domain in full (rest from reference TRBV9 and TRBJ1-1): DSGVTQTPKHLITATGQRVTLRCSPRSGDLSVYWYQQSLDQGLQFLIQYYNGEERAKGNILERFSAQQFPDLHSELNLSSLELGDSALYFCASSVNPQGGTEAFFGQGTRLTVV.

The rearrangement uses TRBV5-1 and TRBJ2-6; the D gene is possibly TRBD2 (6 bases). This CDR3 region has 15 residues. V lost 2 bases and J 4 bases, leaving 10 bases between the germline ends. Per the germline V gene, CDR1 is SGHRS and CDR2 is YFSETQ. The CDR3 DNA sequence: TGCGCCAGCAGCTTAGGGGAGGCAGGGGCCAACGTCCTGACTTTC. This translates into CASSLGEAGANVLTF.

J is TRBJ1-1 and V is TRBV11-2; D is ambiguous. In germline, CDR1 is SGHAT, CDR2 FQNNGV. This CDR3 contains 14 residues. V dropped 4 bases and J dropped 3 bases, with 12 bases sitting between them. The CDR3 spells CASSWRAGYTEAFF. Written as DNA, the CDR3 is TGTGCCAGCAGCTGGCGCGCGGGTTACACTGAAGCTTTCTTT.

The chain joins TRBV7-8 to TRBJ1-1; unclear D gene. Per the germline V gene, CDR1 is SGHVS and CDR2 is FQNEAQ. CDR3 length: 14 amino acids. The germline V and J ends were trimmed by 1 base and 0 bases, with 6 bases remaining between them. The CDR3 is CASSLDPVNTEAFF. CDR3 nucleotides: TGTGCCAGCAGCTTAGATCCTGTGAACACTGAAGCTTTCTTT.

The chain carries TRBV6-9 and TRBJ2-1, with D uncertain. V was trimmed by 4 bases and J by 0 bases, leaving 10 bases between them. Germline V CDR1 and CDR2: MNHGY, SVAAGI. The CDR3 sequence is 15 residues long. The CDR3 nucleotides are TGTGCCAGCAGTTTAAACCCGAGCTCCTACAATGAGCAGTTCTTC. Amino acids: CASSLNPSSYNEQFF.

The gene calls are TRBV30 and TRBJ1-1, with 9 bases fitting TRBD1. V dropped 3 bases and J dropped 7; count of bases not matched to a gene: 3. The CDR3 contains 12 residues. Germline loops: CDR1 GTSNPN, CDR2 SVGIG (reference sequence). CDR3 residues: CAWSAGQGEAFF. The CDR3 coding sequence is TGTGCCTGGAGCGCGGGACAGGGTGAAGCTTTCTTT.

V usage is TRBV7-9 and J usage is TRBJ2-1; 9 positions match TRBD2. Germline V gene data show CDR1 as SEHNR and CDR2 as FQNEAQ (reference sequence). This CDR3 contains 17 residues. Unmatched junction bases numbered 12, after V lost 5 bases and J lost 4 bases. The CDR3 region has the DNA TGTGCCAGCAGCCTGCTGGGGACTAGCCGAATATACAATGAGCAGTTCTTC. This sequence encodes CASSLLGTSRIYNEQFF. Full variable domain (outside the CDR3, taken from reference TRBV7-9 and TRBJ2-1): DTGVSQNPRHKITKRGQNVTFRCDPISEHNRLYWYRQTLGQGPEFLTYFQNEAQLEKSRLLSDRFSAERPKGSFSTLEIQRTEQGDSAMYLCASSLLGTSRIYNEQFFGPGTRLTVL.

This sequence joins TRBV19 and TRBJ2-5, with a weak D call TRBD1 (6 bases). The ends were cut back, 3 bases at V and 0 bases at J, with 17 bases in the middle. The V gene's germline CDR1 is LNHDA and CDR2 SQIVND (reference sequence). This CDR3 spans 17 amino acids. The CDR3 loop is CASSIRWTEMYQETQYF. CDR3 nucleotide sequence: TGTGCCAGTAGTATTCGTTGGACAGAAATGTACCAAGAGACCCAGTACTTC.

The gene calls are TRBV12-3 or TRBV12-4 and TRBJ2-1, with D perhaps TRBD1 (6 bases). This CDR3 contains 12 residues. Between the trimmed V and J ends, which lost 4 bases and 8 bases, there was a span of 9 bases. The CDR3: CASSSQGYEQFF. The CDR3 DNA reads TGTGCCAGCAGTTCACAGGGTTATGAGCAGTTCTTC.

The chain has TRBV9 and TRBJ2-2, with 10 nucleotides matching TRBD2. Trimming cost V 2 bases and J 7 bases; bases outside gene matches: 5. This CDR3 spans 15 amino acids. Germline CDR1 SGDLS, CDR2 YYNGEE. The DNA of the CDR3 is TGTGCCAGCAGCGTTCTAGCGGGAGCGGGCGGGGAGCTGTTTTTT. This codes for CASSVLAGAGGELFF.

This rearrangement joins TRBV30 to TRBJ2-7; 9 bases match TRBD2. V shed 2 bases and J 3 bases; nucleotides not matched to a gene: 5. There are 14 residues in the CDR3. Germline CDR1 is GTSNPN and CDR2 is SVGIG (reference sequence). CDR3 protein: CAWSRIAGDYEQYF. In DNA, the CDR3 is TGTGCCTGGAGTAGGATAGCGGGAGACTACGAGCAGTACTTC.

The chain combines TRBV5-5 with TRBJ2-7; 9 bases match TRBD1. CDR1 is SGHKS and CDR2 is YYEKEE in the germline V gene (reference sequence). CDR3 size: 14 residues. Trimming at V came to 6 bases and at J to 6 bases, leaving 10 bases not matched to a gene. The CDR3 DNA is TGTGCCAGCATTACACAGGGGGCCAGGGGCGAGCAGTACTTC. It codes for CASITQGARGEQYF.

This clone turned up a few times. The rearrangement joins TRBV10-3 to TRBJ1-1; D is perhaps TRBD1 (5 bases). CDR1 and CDR2 from the germline V gene are ENHRY and SYGVKD. The CDR3 is 15 amino acids. Trimming took 0 bases from V and 0 from J, leaving 8 bases between them. The DNA for the CDR3 is TGTGCCATCAGTGAGTCGTCAGGGATGAACACTGAAGCTTTCTTT. This codes for CAISESSGMNTEAFF.

The rearrangement uses TRBV7-2 and TRBJ2-2, with D perhaps TRBD2 (5 bases). The CDR3 spans 14 residues. Germline V gene sequence: CDR1 SGHTA, CDR2 FQGNSA. V gave up 5 bases and J gave up 2 bases, with 9 bases separating them. CDR3 in DNA: TGTGCCAGCAGCCCACGGACTAACACCGGGGAGCTGTTTTTT. This sequence encodes CASSPRTNTGELFF.

This chain links TRBV14 with TRBJ2-2, with D perhaps matching TRBD2 (6 bases). Germline V CDR1 and CDR2: SGHDN, FVKESK. The CDR3 sequence is 15 residues long. Trimming took off 4 bases at V and 6 bases at J, with 15 bases between the two ends. CDR3 amino acids: CASSPGGVIAGELFF. CDR3 nucleotides: TGTGCCAGCAGCCCGGGCGGGGTTATCGCCGGGGAGCTGTTTTTT. The complete variable domain, with remaining parts taken from reference TRBV14 and TRBJ2-2, reads EAGVTQFPSHSVIEKGQTVTLRCDPISGHDNLYWYRRVMGKEIKFLLHFVKESKQDESGMPNNRFLAERTGGTYSTLKVQPAELEDSGVYFCASSPGGVIAGELFFGEGSRLTVL.

The chain is built from TRBV19 and TRBJ1-5; 9 bases agree with TRBD1. J gave up 6 bases and V 1 base, and 7 bases lay outside the gene matches. The germline V gene has CDR1 LNHDA and CDR2 SQIVND (reference sequence). The CDR3 spans 16 residues. The CDR3 sequence: CASSIGFGTGFQPQHF. CDR3 bases: TGTGCCAGTAGTATAGGTTTCGGGACAGGGTTTCAGCCCCAGCATTTT.